This TCR beta chain was recorded in a study of regulatory T cells in long-lasting Graves disease. As for the study in general: Duration of antithyroid drug therapy among newly diagnosed Graves' patients was under 3 months.

Sequencing libraries for TCR beta were prepared with iRepertoire HTBI primers and Arm-PCR of CDR3 regions. TCRdb re-called the multiplex PCR reads through MiXCR, storing one row per CDR3 protein. This sample has 500,000 or so distinct CDR3 sequences, with roughly 16% found just once. The time point denotes: newly diagnosed GD, antithyroid drugs for less than 3 months. Extracted RNA from PBMCs served as the source of the TCR library. As to this clonotype: A much larger clonotype is one base distant, so this may be a read error.

The CDR3 is 14 residues long. Trimming took 4 bases from V and 6 from J, leaving 18 bases between them. In germline, CDR1 is DFQATT, CDR2 SNEGSKA (reference sequence). This sample was shared with a second study, whose subject was T cells in Graves' hyperthyroidism and ophthalmopathy.

The receptor was derived from a woman aged 35-60 years with Graves disease. The chain has TRBV20-1 and TRBJ1-1; D is perhaps TRBD1 (6 bases). The source was peripheral blood mononuclear cells (PBMCs), collected at new diagnosis, from a patient treated with antithyroid drugs. In nucleotides, the CDR3 is TGCAGTGCTACGAGGGGGGGCGCAGGCGCTGAAGCTTTCTTT. Residues: CSATRGGAGAEAFF.